Described below is a single T cell receptor beta chain sequence and its context. This specimen belongs to a study of T cell repertoires in cytomegalovirus infection. The CDR3 loop spans 13 amino acids. V gave up 5 bases and J gave up 5 bases; unmatched junction bases: 5. Using its own MiXCR run on the reads, TCRdb lists one record per CDR3 protein. The table has some 700,000 distinct CDR3 sequences, 35% to 45% seen once; the top ten hold 2.5% to 3.5%. The chain uses TRBV12-3 or TRBV12-4 and TRBJ2-7; 8 bases map to TRBD1. This clonotype was sampled from a human donor in good health (CMV status not recorded). Some clones in this sample may be carry-over from other donors' samples. The sequencing sample was made of PBMCs. CDR3: CASSPRDRHEQYF. CDR3 nucleotides: TGTGCCAGCAGTCCCCGGGACAGGCACGAGCAGTACTTC.